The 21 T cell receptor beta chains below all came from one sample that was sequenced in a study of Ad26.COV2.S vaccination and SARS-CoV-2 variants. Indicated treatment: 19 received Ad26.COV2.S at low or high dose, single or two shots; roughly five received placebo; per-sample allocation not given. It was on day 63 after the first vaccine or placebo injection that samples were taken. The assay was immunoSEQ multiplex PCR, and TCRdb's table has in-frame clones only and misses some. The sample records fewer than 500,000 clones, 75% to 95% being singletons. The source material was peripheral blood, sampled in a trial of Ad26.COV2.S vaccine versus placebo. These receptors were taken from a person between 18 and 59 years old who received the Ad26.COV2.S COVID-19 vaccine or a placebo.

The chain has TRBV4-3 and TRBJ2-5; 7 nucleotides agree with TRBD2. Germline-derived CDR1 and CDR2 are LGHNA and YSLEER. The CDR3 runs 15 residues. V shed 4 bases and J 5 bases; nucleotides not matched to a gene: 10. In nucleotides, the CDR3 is TGCGCCAGCAGCCGGCTAGCGGAGTCGGGGGAGACCCAGTACTTC. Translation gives CASSRLAESGETQYF.

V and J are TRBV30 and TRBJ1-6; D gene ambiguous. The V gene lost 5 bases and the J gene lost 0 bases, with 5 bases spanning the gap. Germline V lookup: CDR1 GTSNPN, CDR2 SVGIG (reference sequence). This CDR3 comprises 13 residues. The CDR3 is CAWGSSYNSPLHF. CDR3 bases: TGTGCCTGGGGGAGCTCCTATAATTCACCCCTCCACTTT.

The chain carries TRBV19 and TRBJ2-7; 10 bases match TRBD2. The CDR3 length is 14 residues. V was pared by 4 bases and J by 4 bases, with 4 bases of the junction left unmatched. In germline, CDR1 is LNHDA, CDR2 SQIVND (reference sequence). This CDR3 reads CASSRAGGLYEQYF. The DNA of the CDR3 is TGTGCCAGTAGTAGAGCGGGAGGGCTGTACGAGCAGTACTTC.

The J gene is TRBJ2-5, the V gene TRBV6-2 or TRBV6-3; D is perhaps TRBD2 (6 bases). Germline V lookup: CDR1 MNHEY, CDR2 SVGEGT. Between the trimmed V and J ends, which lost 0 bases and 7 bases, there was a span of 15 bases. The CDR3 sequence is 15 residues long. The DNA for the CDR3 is TGTGCCAGCAGTTACTCGGGGGGTTTAGGTGGGACCCAGTACTTC. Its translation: CASSYSGGLGGTQYF.

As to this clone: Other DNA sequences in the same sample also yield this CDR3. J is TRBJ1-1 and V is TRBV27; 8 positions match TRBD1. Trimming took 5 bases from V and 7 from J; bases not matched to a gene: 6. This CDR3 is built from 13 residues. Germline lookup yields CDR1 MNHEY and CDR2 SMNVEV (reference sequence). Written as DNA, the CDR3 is TGTGCCAGCAGTCTTCCAGGGGGCGATGAAGCTTTCTTT. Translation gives CASSLPGGDEAFF.

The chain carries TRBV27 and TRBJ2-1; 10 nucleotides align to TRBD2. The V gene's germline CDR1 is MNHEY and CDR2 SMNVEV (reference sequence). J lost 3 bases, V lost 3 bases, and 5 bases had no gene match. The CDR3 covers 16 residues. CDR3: CASSFWTSGIYNEQFF. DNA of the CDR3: TGTGCCAGCAGTTTCTGGACTAGCGGAATCTACAATGAGCAGTTCTTC.

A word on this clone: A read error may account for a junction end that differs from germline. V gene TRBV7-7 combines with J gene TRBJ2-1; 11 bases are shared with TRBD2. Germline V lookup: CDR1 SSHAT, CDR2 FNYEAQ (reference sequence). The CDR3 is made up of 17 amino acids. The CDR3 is CASSRHTSGSSYNEQFF. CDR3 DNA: TGTGCTAGCAGCCGACACACTAGCGGGAGTTCCTACAATGAGCAGTTCTTC.

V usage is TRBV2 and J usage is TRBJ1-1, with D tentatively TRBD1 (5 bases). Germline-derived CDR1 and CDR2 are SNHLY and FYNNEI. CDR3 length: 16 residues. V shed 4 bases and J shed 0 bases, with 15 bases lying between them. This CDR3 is CASSGQTETVNTEAFF. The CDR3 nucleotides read TGTGCCAGCAGTGGGCAGACAGAGACCGTGAACACTGAAGCTTTCTTT.

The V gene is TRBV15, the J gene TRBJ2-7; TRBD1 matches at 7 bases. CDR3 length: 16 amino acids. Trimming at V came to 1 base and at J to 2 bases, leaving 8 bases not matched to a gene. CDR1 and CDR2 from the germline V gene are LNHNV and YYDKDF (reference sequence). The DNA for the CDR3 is TGTGCCACCAGCAGAGGGAAGGGGGCGGTCACCTACGAGCAGTACTTC. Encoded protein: CATSRGKGAVTYEQYF.

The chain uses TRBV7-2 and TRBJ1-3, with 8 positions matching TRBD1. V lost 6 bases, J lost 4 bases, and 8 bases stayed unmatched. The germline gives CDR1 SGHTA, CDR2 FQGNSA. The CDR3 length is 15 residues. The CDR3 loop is CASSSNGQGGNTIYF. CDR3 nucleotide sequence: TGTGCCAGCAGTTCGAACGGACAGGGAGGAAACACCATATATTTT.

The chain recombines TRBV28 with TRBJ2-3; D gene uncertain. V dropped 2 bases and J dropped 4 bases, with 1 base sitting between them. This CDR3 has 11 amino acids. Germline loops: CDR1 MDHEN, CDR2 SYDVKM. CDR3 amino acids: CASSLPDTQYF. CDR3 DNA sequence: TGTGCCAGCAGTTTACCAGATACGCAGTATTTT.

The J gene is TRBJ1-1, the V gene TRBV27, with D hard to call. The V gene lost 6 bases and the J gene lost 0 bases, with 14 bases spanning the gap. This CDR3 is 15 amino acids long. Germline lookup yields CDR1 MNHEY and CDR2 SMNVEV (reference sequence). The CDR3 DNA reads TGTGCCAGCAGCTTCTTAAGTGGGATGAACACTGAAGCTTTCTTT. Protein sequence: CASSFLSGMNTEAFF.

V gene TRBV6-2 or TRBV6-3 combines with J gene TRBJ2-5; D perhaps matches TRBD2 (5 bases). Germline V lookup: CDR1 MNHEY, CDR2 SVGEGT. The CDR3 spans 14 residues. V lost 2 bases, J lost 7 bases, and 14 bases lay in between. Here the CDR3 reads CASSYILNEGTQYF. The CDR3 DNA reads TGTGCCAGCAGTTACATTCTGAATGAGGGGACCCAGTACTTC.

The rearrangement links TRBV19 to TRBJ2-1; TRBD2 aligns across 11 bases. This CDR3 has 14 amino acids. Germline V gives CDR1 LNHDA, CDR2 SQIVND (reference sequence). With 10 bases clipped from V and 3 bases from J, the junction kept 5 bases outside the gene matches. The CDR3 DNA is TGTGCCACCAGCCTAGCGGGGGGCTACAATGAGCAGTTCTTC. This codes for CATSLAGGYNEQFF. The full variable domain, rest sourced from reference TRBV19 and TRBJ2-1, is DGGITQSPKYLFRKEGQNVTLSCEQNLNHDAMYWYRQDPGQGLRLIYYSQIVNDFQKGDIAEGYSVSREKKESFPLTVTSAQKNPTAFYLCATSLAGGYNEQFFGPGTRLTVL.

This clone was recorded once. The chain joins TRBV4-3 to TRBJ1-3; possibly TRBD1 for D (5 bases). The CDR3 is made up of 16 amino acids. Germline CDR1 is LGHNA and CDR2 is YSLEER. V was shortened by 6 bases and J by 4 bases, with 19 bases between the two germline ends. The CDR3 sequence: CASRDSGSAGGNTIYF. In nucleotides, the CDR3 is TGCGCCAGCAGAGATTCAGGGTCGGCGGGAGGAAACACCATATATTTT.

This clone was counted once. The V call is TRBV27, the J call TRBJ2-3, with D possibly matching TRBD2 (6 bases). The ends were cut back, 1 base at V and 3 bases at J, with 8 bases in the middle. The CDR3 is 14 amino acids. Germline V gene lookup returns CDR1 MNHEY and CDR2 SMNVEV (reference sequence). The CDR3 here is CASSLYGGTDTQYF. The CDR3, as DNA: TGTGCCAGCAGTTTATATGGGGGGACAGATACGCAGTATTTT.

The CDR3 sequence: CASSIGTRINEQFF. The CDR3 nucleotides are TGTGCCAGCAGCATAGGGACTAGGATAAATGAGCAGTTCTTC. The chain joins TRBV7-2 to TRBJ2-1; TRBD2 agrees at 8 bases. The V segment lost 5 bases and the J segment 7 bases; nucleotides outside the gene matches: 7. Per germline, CDR1 SGHTA and CDR2 FQGNSA. CDR3 length: 14 amino acids.

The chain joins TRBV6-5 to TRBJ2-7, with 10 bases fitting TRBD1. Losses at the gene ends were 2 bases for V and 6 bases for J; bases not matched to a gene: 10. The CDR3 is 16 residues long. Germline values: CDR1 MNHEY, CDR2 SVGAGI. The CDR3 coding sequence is TGTGCCAGCAGTTACACGGCCGGGACAGGGGCAGGCGAGCAGTACTTC. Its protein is CASSYTAGTGAGEQYF.

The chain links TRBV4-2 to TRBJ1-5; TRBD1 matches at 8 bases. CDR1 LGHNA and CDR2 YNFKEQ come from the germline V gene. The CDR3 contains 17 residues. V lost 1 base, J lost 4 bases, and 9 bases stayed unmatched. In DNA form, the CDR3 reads TGTGCCAGCAGCCAAGGATGGGGACAGGAGACTAATCAGCCCCAGCATTTT. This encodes CASSQGWGQETNQPQHF.

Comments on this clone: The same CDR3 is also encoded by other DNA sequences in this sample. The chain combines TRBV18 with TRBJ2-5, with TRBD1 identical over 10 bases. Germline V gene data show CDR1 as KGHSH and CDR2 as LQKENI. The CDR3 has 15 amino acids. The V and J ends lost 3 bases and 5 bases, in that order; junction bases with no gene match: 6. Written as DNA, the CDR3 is TGTGCCAGCTCACCCCCGACAGGGGGCCGGGAGACCCAGTACTTC. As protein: CASSPPTGGRETQYF.

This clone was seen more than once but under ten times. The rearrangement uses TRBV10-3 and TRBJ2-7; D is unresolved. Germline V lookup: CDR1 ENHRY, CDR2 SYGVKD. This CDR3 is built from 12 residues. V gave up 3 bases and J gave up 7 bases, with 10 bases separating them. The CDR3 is CAISDRLGEQYF. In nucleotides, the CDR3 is TGTGCCATCAGTGACCGGTTGGGTGAGCAGTACTTC.